These 8 T cell receptor beta chains were all obtained from the same sample, sequenced in a study of regulatory T cells in long-lasting Graves disease. Time point denoted: newly diagnosed GD, antithyroid drugs for less than 3 months. PBMC RNA was the source of the TCR library. Sequencing libraries for TCR beta were prepared with iRepertoire HTBI primers and Arm-PCR of CDR3 regions. TCRdb redid the calling of the multiplex PCR reads with MiXCR, one entry per CDR3 protein. The sample has approximately 480,000 distinct CDR3 sequences, roughly 15% seen once. These data also featured in a second study, about T cells in Graves' hyperthyroidism and ophthalmopathy.

The sample here was peripheral blood mononuclear cells (PBMCs), taken at new diagnosis, from a patient treated with antithyroid drugs. The receptor source for this set is a man aged 35 to 55 with Graves disease.

The gene calls are TRBV19 and TRBJ2-4, with D perhaps TRBD1 or TRBD2 (5 bases each). CDR1 and CDR2 from the germline V gene are LNHDA and SQIVND (reference sequence). The CDR3 consists of 13 residues. Trimming took 5 bases from V and 3 from J, leaving 8 bases between them. The DNA of the CDR3 is TGTGCCAGTAGTGGGACGGTCAAAAACATTCAGTACTTC. Translation: CASSGTVKNIQYF.

This clonotype was detected a few times. This chain connects TRBV9 to TRBJ2-7, with D tentatively TRBD1 (5 bases). Per germline, CDR1 SGDLS and CDR2 YYNGEE. The CDR3 length is 15 residues. With 0 bases removed from V and 3 bases from J, the gap between germline ends came to 13 bases. The CDR3 nucleotides read TGTGCCAGCAGCGTAGATCCCAGGGTTGTCTACGAGCAGTACTTC. It translates to CASSVDPRVVYEQYF. Full variable domain (remainder filled in from reference TRBV9 and TRBJ2-7): DSGVTQTPKHLITATGQRVTLRCSPRSGDLSVYWYQQSLDQGLQFLIQYYNGEERAKGNILERFSAQQFPDLHSELNLSSLELGDSALYFCASSVDPRVVYEQYFGPGTRLTVT.

This clonotype came up many times. CDR3 bases: TGCAGTGCTGGAAGCGGGAGGGTCTACAATGAGCAGTTCTTC. This sequence encodes CSAGSGRVYNEQFF. The chain couples TRBV20-1 to TRBJ2-1; 10 bases map to TRBD2. Germline V gene lookup returns CDR1 DFQATT and CDR2 SNEGSKA (reference sequence). The CDR3 has 14 amino acids. V shed 5 bases, J shed 3 bases, and the junction held 4 bases outside the gene matches.

This clonotype was counted only a few times. The chain employs TRBV19 and TRBJ2-5, with D possibly TRBD1 on 5 matching bases. Looked up from germline, CDR1 is LNHDA and CDR2 is SQIVND (reference sequence). Trimming stripped 4 bases from V and 5 bases from J, with 14 bases between. The CDR3 spans 14 residues. As DNA, the CDR3 is TGTGCCAGTAGTAACGTTGGGGCCGGGGAGACCCAGTACTTC. This encodes CASSNVGAGETQYF.

This clonotype was seen a handful of times. This chain links TRBV25-1 with TRBJ2-7; TRBD2 aligns across 9 bases. Trimming took 11 bases from V and 2 from J; bases not matched to a gene: 10. This CDR3 region has 14 residues. CDR1 is MGHDK, CDR2 SYGVNS, per germline. CDR3 nucleotides: TGTGCCTCAAGGCCTAGCGGGACCACCTACGAGCAGTACTTC. This gives the protein CASRPSGTTYEQYF.

This clonotype occurred many times. The gene calls are TRBV20-1 and TRBJ2-3, with TRBD1 identical over 10 bases. The CDR3 spans 14 residues. Germline CDR1 DFQATT, CDR2 SNEGSKA (reference sequence). V was clipped by 2 bases and J by 5 bases; unmatched bases: 4. CDR3: CSARRDRGRDTQYF. The CDR3 coding sequence is TGCAGTGCTAGAAGGGACAGGGGTAGAGATACGCAGTATTTT.

This clonotype has a handful of counts. The rearrangement links TRBV27 to TRBJ2-1; either TRBD1 or TRBD2 may fit D (5 bases each). CDR3 size: 15 residues. V was pared by 3 bases and J by 1 base, with 10 bases between. Germline loops: CDR1 MNHEY, CDR2 SMNVEV (reference sequence). CDR3 nucleotides: TGTGCCAGCAGTTTTATCGGGGCATCCTACAATGAGCAGTTCTTC. This gives the protein CASSFIGASYNEQFF.

Points on this clonotype: This may arise from a read error, as a much more abundant clone is one base away. The rearrangement joins TRBV11-2 to TRBJ2-3; tentatively, D is TRBD1 (5 bases). The DNA end lines up better with TRBJ2-7; the J call may be wrong. The CDR3 sequence is 12 residues long. Germline V lookup: CDR1 SGHAT, CDR2 FQNNGV. The CDR3 bases are TGTGCCAGCAGCTCCCTCAGGGATGAGCAGTACTTC. Translated: CASSSLRDEQYF.